The subject of this entry is one TCR beta chain. The antigen remains unidentified. This entry comes from a study of cytomegalovirus exposure and HLA in healthy donors. Notes on the study in general: In a later analysis, an Asian-associated ancestry cluster reportedly showed fewer N-insertions than the roughly 730-donor mean. Later analysis placed DRB1 highest and HLA-C lowest in TCR association rates, which differed by HLA locus.

The PCR was carried out with 60 Vbeta primers and 13 Jbeta primers. Produced via immunoSEQ multiplex PCR; TCRdb's table is partial and in-frame only. Here the sample spans about 190,000 clones, roughly 80% being singletons. V lost 6 bases, J lost 6 bases, and 21 bases lay in between. Looked up from germline, CDR1 is SQVTM and CDR2 is ANQGSEA. CDR3 length: 14 amino acids. This clonotype was sampled from a male donor in good health and CMV-seronegative. Sample: PBMCs. The gene calls are TRBV29-1 and TRBJ2-7, with TRBD1 as a possible D gene (6 bases). The CDR3 DNA sequence: TGCAGCGTAGGACTCAGACAGGTCCCGTCCGAGCAGTACTTC. Translating it yields CSVGLRQVPSEQYF.